This passage covers 29 T cell receptor beta chains from one sample sequenced in a study of blood T cell repertoires in COVID-19. Clones were sequenced by immunoSEQ multiplex PCR, and TCRdb holds only the in-frame ones, with some missing. Among fewer than 400,000 clones listed, more than 75% were seen once. The sample consisted of peripheral blood. Receptor source: a human donor in a cohort sampled during active COVID-19.

V is TRBV7-9 and J is TRBJ1-2; D gene unclear. Germline CDR1 SEHNR, CDR2 FQNEAQ (reference sequence). The CDR3 is 13 amino acids. Deletions cut 1 base from V and 8 bases from J, with 11 bases between. CDR3 residues: CASSLEYQRGYTF. Written as DNA, the CDR3 is TGTGCCAGCAGCTTAGAGTACCAGAGGGGCTACACCTTC.

The chain joins TRBV7-9 to TRBJ2-7; D may be TRBD1 (6 bases). In germline, CDR1 is SEHNR, CDR2 FQNEAQ (reference sequence). The CDR3 consists of 15 residues. V lost 5 bases, J lost 6 bases, and 20 bases lay in between. The CDR3 nucleotides read TGTGCCAGCAGCACTCGGGACACCGAAAGCTCCGAGCAGTACTTC. Its protein product is CASSTRDTESSEQYF.

The rearrangement links TRBV28 to TRBJ2-7; a possible D gene is TRBD1 (5 bases). The CDR3 extends over 13 amino acids. Germline V gives CDR1 MDHEN, CDR2 SYDVKM. V was trimmed by 2 bases and J by 4 bases, leaving 9 bases between them. The CDR3 loop is CASSLNRFYEQYF. In nucleotides, the CDR3 is TGTGCCAGCAGTTTAAACAGGTTTTACGAGCAGTACTTC.

The chain is built from TRBV11-2 and TRBJ2-7; 9 positions agree with TRBD2. The CDR3 sequence is 15 residues long. After removal of 5 bases from V and 1 base from J, the junction contained 6 bases not matched to a gene. Germline CDR1 and CDR2: SGHAT and FQNNGV. The CDR3 DNA follows: TGTGCCAGCAGCGCTGGGACTAGCAATTCCTACGAGCAGTACTTC. Translating it yields CASSAGTSNSYEQYF.

V gene TRBV15 combines with J gene TRBJ1-4, with 9 bases identical to TRBD1. CDR3 length equals 20 residues. Trimming cost V 2 bases and J 1 base; bases outside gene matches: 14. Germline V lookup: CDR1 LNHNV, CDR2 YYDKDF (reference sequence). CDR3 amino acids: CATSRTTTGGTKRTNEKLFF. CDR3 coding DNA: TGTGCCACCAGCAGAACAACGACAGGGGGGACGAAGAGAACTAATGAAAAACTGTTTTTT. The entire variable domain, with the rest obtained from reference TRBV15 and TRBJ1-4, is as follows: DAMVIQNPRYQVTQFGKPVTLSCSQTLNHNVMYWYQQKSSQAPKLLFHYYDKDFNNEADTPDNFQSRRPNTSFCFLDIRSPGLGDTAMYLCATSRTTTGGTKRTNEKLFFGSGTQLSVL.

The rearrangement joins TRBV28 to TRBJ2-4; maybe TRBD1 (5 bases). Per germline, CDR1 MDHEN and CDR2 SYDVKM. The CDR3 length is 13 residues. Trimming pared 9 bases from V and 0 bases from J, leaving 9 bases between. The CDR3 DNA sequence: TGTGCCAGTCAGGGTCGAGCCAAAAACATTCAGTACTTC. Protein sequence: CASQGRAKNIQYF.

The genes are TRBV5-6 and TRBJ2-2; a weak D match, TRBD1 (5 bases). CDR3 length equals 16 residues. The V gene's germline CDR1 is SGHDT and CDR2 YYEEEE. The V end lost 2 bases, the J end lost 6 bases, and 17 bases lay between the germline ends. For the CDR3, the DNA is TGTGCCAGCAGCTTCAGGGTCGACCGGGTTTCCGGGGAGCTGTTTTTT. Translating gives CASSFRVDRVSGELFF.

This chain links TRBV4-2 with TRBJ1-2; 7 bases align to TRBD1. CDR1 is LGHNA and CDR2 is YNFKEQ in the germline V gene. This CDR3 is 14 amino acids long. V was clipped by 0 bases and J by 3 bases; unmatched bases: 1. The CDR3 region is CASSQDRGDYGYTF. CDR3 nucleotides: TGTGCCAGCAGCCAAGACAGGGGGGACTATGGCTACACCTTC.

The V and J genes are TRBV6-6 and TRBJ1-3; a possible D gene is TRBD1 (6 bases). The CDR3 is made up of 15 amino acids. Germline V gives CDR1 MNHNY, CDR2 SVGAGI (reference sequence). V gave up 0 bases and J gave up 4 bases, with 10 bases separating them. Here the CDR3 DNA reads TGTGCCAGCAGTTACTCGTTGACAGGAGGAAACACCATATATTTT. The encoded protein is CASSYSLTGGNTIYF.

The V and J genes are TRBV20-1 and TRBJ2-1; the match to TRBD2 covers 7 bases. The CDR3 is made up of 11 amino acids. V was pared by 8 bases and J by 15 bases, with 13 bases of the junction left unmatched. Germline CDR1 DFQATT, CDR2 SNEGSKA (reference sequence). Here the CDR3 reads CSSSIREEGFF. As DNA, the CDR3 is TGCAGTTCCTCTATACGGGAGGAAGGGTTCTTC.

The V and J genes are TRBV19 and TRBJ1-2, with D perhaps TRBD1 (6 bases). Germline CDR1 reads LNHDA; CDR2 reads SQIVND (reference sequence). V was clipped by 6 bases and J by 0 bases, with 17 bases between them. The CDR3 has 16 amino acids. The DNA of the CDR3 is TGTGCCAGTAGCTACCAGCTGGGACACTCTAACTATGGCTACACCTTC. Translation gives CASSYQLGHSNYGYTF.

The chain uses TRBV5-1 and TRBJ2-7; 7 nucleotides agree with TRBD2. Germline CDR1 is SGHRS and CDR2 is YFSETQ. The CDR3 consists of 13 residues. The V gene end was trimmed by 4 bases and the J gene end by 4 bases; junction bases not matched to a gene: 5. The CDR3 loop is CASSRGGGYEQYF. In DNA, the CDR3 is TGCGCCAGCAGCCGCGGGGGAGGGTACGAGCAGTACTTC.

This chain joins TRBV5-1 and TRBJ2-2, with D tentatively TRBD1 (5 bases). Germline CDR1 is SGHRS and CDR2 is YFSETQ. The CDR3 contains 16 residues. V lost 1 base and J 5 bases, leaving 15 bases between the germline ends. Here the CDR3 reads CASSLRGPPATGELFF. CDR3 DNA: TGCGCCAGCAGCTTGAGGGGCCCGCCGGCGACCGGGGAGCTGTTTTTT.

This chain joins TRBV19 and TRBJ2-4; D gene ambiguous. The CDR3 has 13 residues. V was cut by 4 bases and J by 7 bases, with 11 bases left in between. Germline V gene data show CDR1 as LNHDA and CDR2 as SQIVND (reference sequence). The CDR3 DNA is TGTGCCAGTAGTAATCAACGAGCCAACATTCAGTACTTC. It yields the protein CASSNQRANIQYF.

V is TRBV19 and J is TRBJ2-4; TRBD1 matches 11 bases. This CDR3 spans 14 amino acids. The germline gives CDR1 LNHDA, CDR2 SQIVND (reference sequence). J was trimmed by 14 bases and V by 0 bases; bases with no gene match: 6. CDR3 loop: CASSIDRTGGAEYF. As DNA, the CDR3 is TGTGCCAGTAGTATAGATCGGACAGGGGGCGCGGAGTACTTC.

The gene calls are TRBV3-1 (or the pseudogene TRBV3-2) and TRBJ1-5, with D unclear. V shed 0 bases and J shed 2 bases, with 20 bases lying between them. Germline CDR1 is LGHDT and CDR2 is YNNKEL (reference sequence). There are 19 residues in the CDR3. The CDR3 reads CASSQDPVQEAWGNQPQHF. The CDR3 coding sequence is TGTGCCAGCAGCCAAGATCCCGTGCAGGAGGCGTGGGGCAATCAGCCCCAGCATTTT.

CDR3 DNA sequence: TGTGCCAGCAGCCAGGAACAGGGGCTGACTGAAGCTTTCTTT. It specifies CASSQEQGLTEAFF. The J gene is TRBJ1-1, the V gene TRBV3-1 (or the pseudogene TRBV3-2); 7 bases map to TRBD1. This CDR3 spans 14 amino acids. Trimming took 3 bases from V and 5 from J; bases not matched to a gene: 6. Germline V gives CDR1 LGHDT, CDR2 YNNKEL (reference sequence).

The table lists this clone with a few counts. This chain uses TRBV5-1 with TRBJ2-1; 9 bases are a match to TRBD1. The CDR3 has 14 residues. Germline assignment: CDR1 SGHRS and CDR2 YFSETQ. V dropped 4 bases and J dropped 8; count of bases not matched to a gene: 7. The CDR3 spells CASSRDRDFDEQFF. The CDR3 nucleotides read TGCGCCAGCAGCCGGGACAGGGACTTCGATGAGCAGTTCTTC.

This clone showed up just a few times. The chain uses TRBV7-8 and TRBJ2-3; unclear D gene. This CDR3 has 15 amino acids. V was shortened by 0 bases and J by 1 base, with 8 bases between the two germline ends. CDR1 SGHVS and CDR2 FQNEAQ come from the germline V gene. CDR3 sequence reads: CASSLAPVGTDTQYF. DNA for the CDR3: TGTGCCAGCAGCTTAGCGCCGGTTGGCACAGATACGCAGTATTTT.

On this clone: Other DNA sequences in the sample encode the same CDR3. CDR3 in amino acids: CASSLVAGDNNEQFF. The CDR3 nucleotides are TGCGCCAGCAGCTTGGTAGCGGGAGACAACAATGAGCAGTTCTTC. J is TRBJ2-1 and V is TRBV5-1, with 9 bases identical to TRBD2. The V gene's germline CDR1 is SGHRS and CDR2 YFSETQ. This CDR3 is 15 amino acids long. V was pared by 0 bases and J by 5 bases, with 3 bases of the junction left unmatched.

This clone was observed a few times. This rearrangement joins TRBV7-9 to TRBJ1-2; weak D call: TRBD1 (6 bases). Germline V gives CDR1 SEHNR, CDR2 FQNEAQ (reference sequence). CDR3 length: 14 amino acids. Deletions cut 5 bases from V and 0 bases from J, with 10 bases between. The CDR3 bases are TGTGCCAGCAGCAGAGGGGACACTAACTATGGCTACACCTTC. It yields the protein CASSRGDTNYGYTF.

The chain uses TRBV6-5 and TRBJ1-6, with D unclear. The V gene's germline CDR1 is MNHEY and CDR2 SVGAGI. This CDR3 contains 12 residues. V was cut by 2 bases and J by 7 bases, with 3 bases left in between. CDR3 loop: CASSYTNSPLHF. Written as DNA, the CDR3 is TGTGCCAGCAGTTACACAAATTCACCCCTCCACTTT.

V is TRBV19 and J is TRBJ2-2; TRBD2 agrees at 7 bases. The CDR3 consists of 16 residues. Germline V gene lookup returns CDR1 LNHDA and CDR2 SQIVND (reference sequence). Trimming took 0 bases from V and 6 from J; bases not matched to a gene: 7. The CDR3 is CASSIDARTRSGELFF. The CDR3 nucleotides are TGTGCCAGTAGTATAGATGCGCGGACTAGATCCGGGGAGCTGTTTTTT.

J is TRBJ2-5 and V is TRBV10-3; TRBD2 agrees at 8 bases. With 8 bases clipped from V and 4 bases from J, the junction kept 6 bases outside the gene matches. The CDR3 runs to 13 residues. CDR1 ENHRY and CDR2 SYGVKD come from the germline V gene. The CDR3 reads CAIGREEGETQYF. CDR3 sequence (DNA): TGTGCCATCGGGCGGGAGGAAGGAGAGACCCAGTACTTC.

The chain joins TRBV5-1 to TRBJ2-7, with D perhaps matching TRBD1 (5 bases). Germline CDR1 SGHRS, CDR2 YFSETQ. V lost 5 bases, J lost 7 bases, and 13 bases lay in between. The CDR3 runs 12 residues. Written as DNA, the CDR3 is TGCGCCAGCAGGGACACCCTTGGGGAGCAGTACTTC. It is translated as CASRDTLGEQYF.

The chain combines TRBV28 with TRBJ2-3; D call uncertain. V lost 8 bases, J lost 2 bases, and 14 bases lay in between. CDR1 is MDHEN and CDR2 is SYDVKM in the germline V gene. There are 14 residues in the CDR3. CDR3 sequence: CASLKQISTDTQYF. The CDR3 nucleotides are TGTGCCAGCCTAAAACAGATCTCCACAGATACGCAGTATTTT.

The chain joins TRBV6-4 to TRBJ1-5; D gene unclear. Germline lookup yields CDR1 MRHNA and CDR2 SNTAGT. Trimming removed 0 bases from V and 0 bases from J, with 12 bases in between. This CDR3 spans 17 amino acids. The CDR3 coding sequence is TGTGCCAGCAGTGACTCGAACAGCGGCTATAGCAATCAGCCCCAGCATTTT. Its translation is CASSDSNSGYSNQPQHF.

This clone was seen just once. In DNA, the CDR3 is TGTGCCACCAGCCGGAGCGGGGGTCCTCAGACCCAGTACTTC. This codes for CATSRSGGPQTQYF. J is TRBJ2-5 and V is TRBV15; 8 nucleotides line up with TRBD2. This CDR3 region has 14 residues. The V and J ends lost 5 bases and 6 bases, in that order; junction bases with no gene match: 8. Germline V lookup: CDR1 LNHNV, CDR2 YYDKDF (reference sequence). Using reference TRBV15 and TRBJ2-5 for the parts outside the CDR3, the full variable domain is DAMVIQNPRYQVTQFGKPVTLSCSQTLNHNVMYWYQQKSSQAPKLLFHYYDKDFNNEADTPDNFQSRRPNTSFCFLDIRSPGLGDTAMYLCATSRSGGPQTQYFGPGTRLLVL.

CDR3 sequence (DNA): TGTGCCAGCAGCCCCTTGGCTAGCGGGAAGTTTTACGAGCAGTACTTC. This encodes CASSPLASGKFYEQYF. The chain joins TRBV3-1 (or the pseudogene TRBV3-2) to TRBJ2-7; 9 bases are a match to TRBD2. V dropped 4 bases and J dropped 4; count of bases not matched to a gene: 11. The CDR3 contains 16 residues. The germline gives CDR1 LGHDT, CDR2 YNNKEL (reference sequence).